This TCR beta chain was documented in a study of T cells in Graves' hyperthyroidism and ophthalmopathy (dated by TCRdb to about 2019). Study-level background: Peripheral blood samples were taken at the time of initial diagnosis, prior to any treatment. TCR V-J signatures able to tell the groups apart were searched for in a discovery cohort of 100 or so patients, of whom 43 had Graves' ophthalmopathy and 57 had stable Graves' hyperthyroidism. Prospective prediction of ophthalmopathy was tested in an independent validation cohort of about 19 hyperthyroidism patients and some 17 patients who later progressed to ophthalmopathy. For training and testing, the 80 to 100 patients in the discovery cohort were randomly divided in a 7:3 ratio. The study also compared thyroid tissue and blood T-cell repertoires from more than 5 Graves' hyperthyroidism patients. After sampling, hyperthyroidism patients received methimazole starting at 30 mg daily, and ophthalmopathy patients received high-dose intravenous methylprednisolone. According to the paper, TCR Vbeta CDR3 sequencing was carried out on some 140 peripheral blood samples, which came from approximately 41 ophthalmopathy, 75 to 80 hyperthyroidism and roughly 17 progressor patients. Study-wide findings and limitations: Most expanded thyroid clonotypes (frequency above 0.001) were also found in blood, which suggests that blood repertoires may mirror thyroid immune responses. In validation, progression to ophthalmopathy was predicted by the model with 65% to 71% sensitivity and 72% to 85% specificity, a median of about 6.4 months before onset. No statistical method was used to fix the sample size in advance, and group allocation was not hidden from the investigators. A model built on a 13 V-J signature distinguished ophthalmopathy from stable hyperthyroidism, reaching around 87% sensitivity and under 84% specificity in cross-validation and 80%/75% in testing.

The junction shows trimming of 0 bases on V and 8 bases on J, plus 11 bases between the germline ends. The CDR1 and CDR2 encoded by the germline V gene are SGHTA and FQGTGA. The CDR3, cysteine through phenylalanine, is 13 amino acids long. Solely the CDR3 DNA is kept, with 39 bases framed from the first base. This clonotype was found many times. There is no known antigen for this receptor. Base-call qualities are not available, and no considerably larger clone is one nucleotide away. Ophthalmopathy patients had moderately to severely active disease, with a Clinical Activity Score of 3 or more, a NOSPECS grade of 4 or more, and a disease duration of less than 3 months. Exclusion was applied to patients with uncontrolled infections, other autoimmune diseases, pregnancy or lactation. Diagnoses were established on the basis of clinical symptoms, serum thyroxine and TRAb, thyroid ultrasound, and orbital computed tomography. PBMCs were separated from approximately 10 ml of fresh peripheral blood using Ficoll-Paque density gradient centrifugation. Total RNA was extracted using Trizol reagent, and RNA quality was assessed on an Agilent 2100 Bioanalyzer.

The TCR beta CDR3 regions were amplified from the RNA transcripts. The TCR CDR3 was subjected to a first round of RT-PCR using the HTBI primer set and the Qiagen OneStep RT-PCR kit. Libraries were constructed in a second round of multiplex PCR, after which size selection and purification were carried out. Libraries were sequenced paired-end with 100 bp reads on an Illumina HiSeq2000. In the original analysis: SOAPnuke was used to process the raw data, removing reads that contained adapters or uncalled bases, had a mean Phred below 15, or lacked an exact match to the constant primer or identifier. High-quality paired reads were merged using COPE v1.2.5, and each unique nucleotide sequence was defined as a clonotype. MiTCR v1.1 was used to align clonotypes to the IMGT TRBV, TRBD and TRBJ reference segments. Only V-J combinations with frequency above 0.0001, covering about 99% of repertoires, were analysed. A TCS score was defined as the ratio between F50 (clonal expansion) and ExV (chaos), using BLOSUM62-based TCRdist between CDR3 peptides within each V-J. Welch's t-statistics and random forest reduced 500 to 550 V-J features to about 13, which were used in a naive Bayes classifier (R e1071). The raw public reads went through TCRdb reprocessing: fastp at Q25, MiXCR clone calling, in-frame beta chains kept. Each entry merges the rows of one CDR3 protein and shows their most common DNA and genes. For this entry, the V and J calls and clone size follow TCRdb and not the study's own pipeline. The sample yields about 520,000 distinct CDR3 sequences; around a quarter were counted once. In total, the top ten clones hold 11% of the sample.

The sequenced material came from blood. The chain couples TRBV7-3 to TRBJ2-7; the best D guess is TRBD2, with 6 bases matching. The clonotype comes from a woman in her thirties with Graves' ophthalmopathy. The nucleotides read TGTGCCAGCAGCTTAACGATGGAGGGCAAGCAGTACTTC. This is translated as CASSLTMEGKQYF.